The clone carrying this T cell receptor (beta chain) was seen at least ten times. Its antigen remains unidentified. MiXCR, run by TCRdb on the 5' RACE reads, gives a single entry per CDR3 protein. The sample has 250,000 to 350,000 distinct CDR3 sequences, approximately 10% seen once. This entry comes from a study of T cells after yellow fever vaccination. Study at large: Libraries from low-cell-number fractions were prepared with the SMART-Seq v4 Ultra Low Input RNA kit. The study, taken as a whole, reports: Peaking on day 5 versus 15, the secondary response was faster but weaker.

CDR1 is SGHAT and CDR2 is FQNNGV in the germline V gene. CDR3 length equals 15 residues. Trimming cost V 4 bases and J 0 bases, with 13 bases left between them. The receptor's source is a man between 18 and 29 years old who received the YFV17D yellow fever vaccine. The gene calls are TRBV11-2 and TRBJ2-7; possibly TRBD1 or TRBD2 for D (5 bases each). The sequencing here drew on CD4+ T cells sorted from PBMCs, taken 5 days after the yellow fever booster vaccination. The DNA for the CDR3 is TGTGCCAGCAGCTCGATTTCCGGGACCTCCTACGAGCAGTACTTC. Translating it yields CASSSISGTSYEQYF.